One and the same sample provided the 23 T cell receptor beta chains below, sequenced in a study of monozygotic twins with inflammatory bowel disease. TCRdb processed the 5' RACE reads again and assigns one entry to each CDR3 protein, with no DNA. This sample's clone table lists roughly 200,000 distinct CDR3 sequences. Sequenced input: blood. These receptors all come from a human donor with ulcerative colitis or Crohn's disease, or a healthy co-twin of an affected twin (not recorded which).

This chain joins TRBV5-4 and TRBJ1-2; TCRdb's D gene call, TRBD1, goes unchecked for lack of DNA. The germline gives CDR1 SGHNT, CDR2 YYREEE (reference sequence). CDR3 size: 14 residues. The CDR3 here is CASSFPDRVPGYTF.

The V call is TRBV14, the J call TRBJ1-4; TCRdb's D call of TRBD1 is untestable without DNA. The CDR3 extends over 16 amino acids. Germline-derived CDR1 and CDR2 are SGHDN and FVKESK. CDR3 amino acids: CASSRGQLATNEKLFF.

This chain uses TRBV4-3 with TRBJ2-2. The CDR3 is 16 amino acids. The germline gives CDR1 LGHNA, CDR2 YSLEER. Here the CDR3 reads CASSQVVPPNTGELFF.

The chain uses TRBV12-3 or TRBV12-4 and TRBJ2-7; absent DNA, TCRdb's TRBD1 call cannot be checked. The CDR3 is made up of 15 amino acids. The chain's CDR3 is CASSLRRDPSYEQYF.

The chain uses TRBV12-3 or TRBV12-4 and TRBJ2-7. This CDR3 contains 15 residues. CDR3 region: CASSLFFDSSYEQYF.

This CDR3 reads CASSYSPQVLSSYNEQFF. The chain carries TRBV6-5 and TRBJ2-1; TCRdb lists TRBD1, though no DNA is available to test this call. Germline V lookup: CDR1 MNHEY, CDR2 SVGAGI. The CDR3 runs 18 residues.

The CDR3 loop reads CASSLWDTATNEKLFF. The chain uses TRBV5-4 and TRBJ1-4; TCRdb lists TRBD1, though no DNA is available to test this call. The CDR3 contains 16 residues. Germline loops: CDR1 SGHNT, CDR2 YYREEE (reference sequence).

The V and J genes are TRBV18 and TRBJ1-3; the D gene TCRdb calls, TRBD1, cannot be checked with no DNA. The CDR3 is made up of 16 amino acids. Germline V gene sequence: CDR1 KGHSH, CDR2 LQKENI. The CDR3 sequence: CASSQLGQLSGNTIYF. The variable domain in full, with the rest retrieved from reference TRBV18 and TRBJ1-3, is NAGVMQNPRHLVRRRGQEARLRCSPMKGHSHVYWYRQLPEEGLKFMVYLQKENIIDESGMPKERFSAEFPKEGPSILRIQQVVRGDSAAYFCASSQLGQLSGNTIYFGEGSWLTVV.

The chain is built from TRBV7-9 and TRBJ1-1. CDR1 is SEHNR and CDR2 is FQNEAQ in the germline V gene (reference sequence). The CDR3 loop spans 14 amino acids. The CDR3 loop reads CASSPVREGTEAFF. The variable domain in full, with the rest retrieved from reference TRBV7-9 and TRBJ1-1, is DTGVSQNPRHKITKRGQNVTFRCDPISEHNRLYWYRQTLGQGPEFLTYFQNEAQLEKSRLLSDRFSAERPKGSFSTLEIQRTEQGDSAMYLCASSPVREGTEAFFGQGTRLTVV.

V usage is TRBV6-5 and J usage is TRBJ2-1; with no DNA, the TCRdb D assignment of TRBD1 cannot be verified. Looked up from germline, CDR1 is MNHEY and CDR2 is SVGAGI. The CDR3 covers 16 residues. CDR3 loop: CASSFRGGITYNEQFF.

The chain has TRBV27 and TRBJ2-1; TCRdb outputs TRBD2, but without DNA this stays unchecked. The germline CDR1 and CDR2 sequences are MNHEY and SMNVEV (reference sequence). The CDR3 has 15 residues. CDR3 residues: CASQLTSGRYNEQFF.

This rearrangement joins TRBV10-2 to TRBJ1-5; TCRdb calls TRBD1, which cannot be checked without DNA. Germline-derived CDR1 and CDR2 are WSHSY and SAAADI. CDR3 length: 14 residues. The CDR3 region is CASSERGGNQPQHF.

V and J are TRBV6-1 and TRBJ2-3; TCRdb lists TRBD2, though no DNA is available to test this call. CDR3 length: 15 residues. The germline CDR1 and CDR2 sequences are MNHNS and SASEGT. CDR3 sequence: CASSLQAGGSYTQYF.

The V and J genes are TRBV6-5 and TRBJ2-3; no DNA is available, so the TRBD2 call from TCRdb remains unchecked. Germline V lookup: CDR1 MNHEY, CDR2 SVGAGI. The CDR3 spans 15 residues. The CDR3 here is CASSSLGASTDTQYF.

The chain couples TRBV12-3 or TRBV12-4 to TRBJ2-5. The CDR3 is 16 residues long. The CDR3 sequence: CASPSYPLRLGETQYF.

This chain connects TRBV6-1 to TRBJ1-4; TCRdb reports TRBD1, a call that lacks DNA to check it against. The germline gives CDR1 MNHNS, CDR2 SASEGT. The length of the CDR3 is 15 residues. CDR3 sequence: CASRSRQAGSEKLFF.

The chain's CDR3 is CASSLTRRGSGANVLTF. This chain connects TRBV6-1 to TRBJ2-6. Germline CDR1 is MNHNS and CDR2 is SASEGT. This CDR3 contains 17 residues.

CDR3: CASSRGANINEQFF. The V call is TRBV19, the J call TRBJ2-1; TCRdb gives TRBD1 as the D gene, but with no DNA this cannot be confirmed. Looked up from germline, CDR1 is LNHDA and CDR2 is SQIVND (reference sequence). This CDR3 is 14 amino acids long.

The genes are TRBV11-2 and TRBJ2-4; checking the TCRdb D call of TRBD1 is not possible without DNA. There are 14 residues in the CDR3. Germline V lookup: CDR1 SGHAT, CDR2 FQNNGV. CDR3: CASLTGTAKNIQYF.

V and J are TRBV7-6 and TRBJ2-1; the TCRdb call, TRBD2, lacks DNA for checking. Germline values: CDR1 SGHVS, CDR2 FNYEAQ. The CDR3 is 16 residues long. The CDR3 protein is CASSPYWAGGDNEQFF.

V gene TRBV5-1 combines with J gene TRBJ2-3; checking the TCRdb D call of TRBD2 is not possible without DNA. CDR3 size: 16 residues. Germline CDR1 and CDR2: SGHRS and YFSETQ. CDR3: CASSWGTSGIEDTQYF.

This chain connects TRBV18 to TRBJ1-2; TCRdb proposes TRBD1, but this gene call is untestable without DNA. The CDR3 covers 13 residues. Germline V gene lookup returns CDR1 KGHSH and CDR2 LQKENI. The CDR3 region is CASSPDRVYGYTF.

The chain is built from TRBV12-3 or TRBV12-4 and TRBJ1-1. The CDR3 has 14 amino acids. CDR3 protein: CASFRREANTEAFF.